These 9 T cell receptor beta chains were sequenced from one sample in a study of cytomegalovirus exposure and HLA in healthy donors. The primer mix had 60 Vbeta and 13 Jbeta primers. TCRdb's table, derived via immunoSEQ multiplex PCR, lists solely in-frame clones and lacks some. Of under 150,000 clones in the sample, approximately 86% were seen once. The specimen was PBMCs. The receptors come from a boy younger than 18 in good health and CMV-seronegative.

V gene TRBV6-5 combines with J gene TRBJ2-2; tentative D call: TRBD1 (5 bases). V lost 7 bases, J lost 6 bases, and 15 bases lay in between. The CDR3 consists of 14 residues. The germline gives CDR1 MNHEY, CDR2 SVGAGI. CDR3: CASKGQGNSGELFF. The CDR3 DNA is TGTGCCAGCAAAGGGCAGGGTAATTCCGGGGAGCTGTTTTTT.

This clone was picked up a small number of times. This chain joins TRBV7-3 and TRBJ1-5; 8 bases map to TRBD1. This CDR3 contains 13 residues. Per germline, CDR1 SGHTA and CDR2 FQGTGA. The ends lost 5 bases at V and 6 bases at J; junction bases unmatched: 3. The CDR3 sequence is CASSQGAGQPQHF. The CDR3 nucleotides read TGTGCCAGCAGCCAGGGGGCTGGTCAGCCCCAGCATTTT.

The CDR3 here is CASSFSVAASSYEQYF. Here the CDR3 DNA reads TGTGCCAGCAGCTTCTCCGTAGCGGCGAGCTCCTACGAGCAGTACTTC. The chain has TRBV7-8 and TRBJ2-5, with a tentative D call TRBD2 (6 bases). The J call may be incorrect, as the DNA end agrees better with TRBJ2-7. The CDR3 spans 16 residues. CDR1 and CDR2 from the germline V gene are SGHVS and FQNEAQ.

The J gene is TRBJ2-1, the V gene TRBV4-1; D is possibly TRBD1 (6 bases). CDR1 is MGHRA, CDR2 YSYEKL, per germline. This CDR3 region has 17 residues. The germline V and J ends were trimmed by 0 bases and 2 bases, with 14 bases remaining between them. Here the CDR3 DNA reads TGCGCCAGCAGCCAAGATAAGACAGGCCCTCCCTACAATGAGCAGTTCTTC. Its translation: CASSQDKTGPPYNEQFF.

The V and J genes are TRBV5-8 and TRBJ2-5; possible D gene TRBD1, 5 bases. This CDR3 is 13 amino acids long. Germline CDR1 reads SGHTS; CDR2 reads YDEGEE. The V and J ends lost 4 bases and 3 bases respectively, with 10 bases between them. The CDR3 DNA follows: TGTGCCAGCAGCCTGACAGTAAAAGAGACCCAGTACTTC. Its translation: CASSLTVKETQYF.

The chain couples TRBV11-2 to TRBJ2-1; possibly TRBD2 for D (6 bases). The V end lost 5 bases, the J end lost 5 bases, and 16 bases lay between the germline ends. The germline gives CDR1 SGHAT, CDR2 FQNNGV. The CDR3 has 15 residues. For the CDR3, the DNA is TGTGCCAGCAGCGACCACGGGGGATTCGACAATGAGCAGTTCTTC. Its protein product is CASSDHGGFDNEQFF. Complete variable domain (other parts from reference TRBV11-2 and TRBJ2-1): EAGVAQSPRYKIIEKRQSVAFWCNPISGHATLYWYQQILGQGPKLLIQFQNNGVVDDSQLPKDRFSAERLKGVDSTLKIQPAKLEDSAVYLCASSDHGGFDNEQFFGPGTRLTVL.

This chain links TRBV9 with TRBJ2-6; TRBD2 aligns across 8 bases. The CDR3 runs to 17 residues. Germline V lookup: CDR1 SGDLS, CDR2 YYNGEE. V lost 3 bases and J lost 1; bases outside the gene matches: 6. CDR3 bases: TGTGCCAGCAGCGCCTTGACTAGCGAGTCTGGGGCCAACGTCCTGACTTTC. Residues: CASSALTSESGANVLTF.

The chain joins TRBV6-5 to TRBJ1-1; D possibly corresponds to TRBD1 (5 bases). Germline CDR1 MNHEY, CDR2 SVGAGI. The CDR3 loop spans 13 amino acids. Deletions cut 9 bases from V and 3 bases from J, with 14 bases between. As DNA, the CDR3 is TGTGCCAGTTCAGGGTCCGGGTACACTGAAGCTTTCTTT. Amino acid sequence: CASSGSGYTEAFF.

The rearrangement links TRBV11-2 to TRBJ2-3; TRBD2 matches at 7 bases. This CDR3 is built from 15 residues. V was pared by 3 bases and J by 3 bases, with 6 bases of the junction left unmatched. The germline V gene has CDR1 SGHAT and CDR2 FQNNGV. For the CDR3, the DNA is TGTGCCAGCAGCTTCGAGGGAGGGTGGACAGATACGCAGTATTTT. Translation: CASSFEGGWTDTQYF.